Presented here are 24 T cell receptor beta chains from one specimen sequenced in a study of spatial heterogeneity in lung cancer. Points from the study as a whole: How many expanded intratumoral alpha and beta TCRs were present tracked the tumor mutation count, which was a count of nonsynonymous mutations.

TCRdb ran MiXCR on the 5' RACE reads and lists one entry per CDR3 protein. The sample contains about 100,000 distinct CDR3 sequences, approximately 4% of which appear only once. Stated time point: sample taken at primary tumor resection. No antigen is known for these receptors. The material was lung tumor tissue, obtained at surgery. Every receptor here comes from a male donor with early-stage non-small cell lung cancer.

At least ten counts were recorded for this clonotype. The chain carries TRBV28 and TRBJ2-5; tentative D call: TRBD1 (8 bases). The germline V gene encodes CDR1 MDHEN and CDR2 SYDVKM. This CDR3 has 16 amino acids. Trimming cost V 4 bases and J 1 base, with 16 bases left between them. The CDR3 reads CASSSWTGRVQETQYF. The DNA of the CDR3 is TGTGCCAGCAGTTCGTGGACAGGGAGGGTCCAAGAGACCCAGTACTTC.

This clonotype occurred many times. The chain is built from TRBV12-3 or TRBV12-4 and TRBJ2-7; no firm D call. V gave up 5 bases and J gave up 12 bases, with 20 bases separating them. The CDR3 contains 13 residues. The CDR3 loop is CASSTQGGSQRYF. The CDR3 bases are TGTGCCAGCAGTACCCAAGGTGGGTCCCAGCGGTACTTC.

In this sample, this clonotype turned up many times. The gene calls are TRBV20-1 and TRBJ2-3; TRBD1 agrees at 10 bases. V lost 3 bases to trimming and J lost 7 bases; unmatched junction nucleotides: 13. CDR3 length: 16 residues. The V gene's germline CDR1 is DFQATT and CDR2 SNEGSKA (reference sequence). CDR3 nucleotide sequence: TGCAGTGCTAGCCCCCGGGACAGGGGAATCTCACATACGCAGTATTTT. This sequence encodes CSASPRDRGISHTQYF.

A single count supports this clonotype. Just one base apart from a much larger clone, this may be a read error. The chain combines TRBV3-1 with TRBJ2-2; TRBD1 matches 10 bases. Looked up from germline, CDR1 is LGHDT and CDR2 is YNNKEL (reference sequence). CDR3 size: 16 residues. V was pared by 4 bases and J by 3 bases, with 5 bases of the junction left unmatched. CDR3 residues: CASSLGTGAYTGELFF. For the CDR3, the DNA is TGTGCCAGCAGCCTCGGGACAGGGGCTTACACCGGGGAGCTGTTTTTT.

This clonotype was seen repeatedly, ten times or more. The chain employs TRBV5-4 and TRBJ1-4, with D possibly matching TRBD1 (5 bases). V was clipped by 0 bases and J by 10 bases, with 13 bases between them. The CDR3 spans 14 residues. CDR1 and CDR2 from the germline V gene are SGHNT and YYREEE (reference sequence). The CDR3 region has the DNA TGTGCCAGCAGCTTGGGCAGGGAAACGAGAAAACTGTTTTTT. Encoded protein: CASSLGRETRKLFF. Supplemented by reference TRBV5-4 and TRBJ1-4, the full variable domain reads ETGVTQSPTHLIKTRGQQVTLRCSSQSGHNTVSWYQQALGQGPQFIFQYYREEENGRGNFPPRFSGLQFPNYSSELNVNALELDDSALYLCASSLGRETRKLFFGSGTQLSVL.

This clonotype has ten or more counts. The chain employs TRBV5-1 and TRBJ2-7; D is unclear. Germline CDR1 is SGHRS and CDR2 is YFSETQ. With 0 bases removed from V and 3 bases from J, the gap between germline ends came to 7 bases. This CDR3 comprises 13 residues. DNA for the CDR3: TGCGCCAGCAGCTTGGAGAGCAGCTACGAGCAGTACTTC. Amino acid sequence: CASSLESSYEQYF.

The chain joins TRBV6-1 to TRBJ2-1; 8 nucleotides align to TRBD2. J was trimmed by 8 bases and V by 2 bases; bases with no gene match: 11. Per germline, CDR1 MNHNS and CDR2 SASEGT. This CDR3 contains 16 residues. Written as DNA, the CDR3 is TGTGCCAGCAGTGAATCCCCCAGCGGGAGTCCCCATGAGCAGTTCTTC. Its protein is CASSESPSGSPHEQFF.

This clonotype came up many times. The rearrangement uses TRBV28 and TRBJ1-1; weak D call: TRBD1 (5 bases). This CDR3 contains 14 residues. Germline V gives CDR1 MDHEN, CDR2 SYDVKM. V dropped 5 bases and J dropped 1 base, with 11 bases sitting between them. CDR3 bases: TGTGCCAGCAGTCCCGGACAATGGAACACTGAAGCTTTCTTT. Translated, it gives CASSPGQWNTEAFF.

This clonotype was picked up a small number of times. The V and J genes are TRBV27 and TRBJ2-2; 7 positions match TRBD2. The V gene's germline CDR1 is MNHEY and CDR2 SMNVEV (reference sequence). The CDR3 spans 15 residues. J gave up 2 bases and V 5 bases, and 5 bases lay outside the gene matches. The DNA of the CDR3 is TGTGCCAGCAGTCCGCGGGGGAAAAACACCGGGGAGCTGTTTTTT. It specifies CASSPRGKNTGELFF.

This clonotype was counted many times. This sequence joins TRBV10-3 and TRBJ2-3, with 9 bases lining up with TRBD1. This CDR3 region has 13 residues. V lost 8 bases and J lost 3; bases outside the gene matches: 3. The germline CDR1 and CDR2 sequences are ENHRY and SYGVKD. CDR3 loop: CAIGGQGTDTQYF. The DNA of the CDR3 is TGTGCCATCGGGGGACAGGGAACAGATACGCAGTATTTT.

This clonotype has ten or more counts. The chain links TRBV7-2 to TRBJ2-3; D may correspond to TRBD1 or TRBD2 (5 bases each). The CDR3 is made up of 15 amino acids. Germline CDR1 and CDR2: SGHTA and FQGNSA. Trimming took off 5 bases at V and 7 bases at J, with 19 bases between the two ends. The CDR3 sequence: CASSRDLGTSYTQYF. DNA for the CDR3: TGTGCCAGCAGCCGGGATTTGGGGACGAGTTATACGCAGTATTTT.

This clonotype was observed many times. V is TRBV28 and J is TRBJ2-5; D might be TRBD1 (5 bases). The CDR3 has 12 amino acids. Per the germline V gene, CDR1 is MDHEN and CDR2 is SYDVKM. V was clipped by 3 bases and J by 7 bases, with 9 bases between them. CDR3 residues: CASSFIQGTQYF. The DNA for the CDR3 is TGTGCCAGCAGTTTTATCCAGGGGACCCAGTACTTC.

This clonotype was counted many times. This chain joins TRBV10-3 and TRBJ1-1; 10 bases match TRBD1. The CDR3 has 15 amino acids. J was trimmed by 1 base and V by 6 bases; bases with no gene match: 5. Per the germline V gene, CDR1 is ENHRY and CDR2 is SYGVKD. This chain's CDR3 is CAISGTGAANTEAFF. The CDR3 region has the DNA TGTGCCATCAGCGGGACAGGGGCAGCGAACACTGAAGCTTTCTTT.

This clonotype was picked up many times. The rearrangement links TRBV2 to TRBJ2-6; possibly TRBD1 for D (6 bases). Trimming stripped 2 bases from V and 1 base from J, with 15 bases between. Germline values: CDR1 SNHLY, CDR2 FYNNEI. The CDR3 length is 18 residues. CDR3 residues: CASSEFTRGRSGANVLTF. CDR3 DNA: TGTGCCAGCAGTGAATTTACCAGGGGCAGATCTGGGGCCAACGTCCTGACTTTC.

This clonotype has at least ten counts. This chain uses TRBV4-1 with TRBJ1-1; 7 bases agree with TRBD1. This CDR3 has 14 amino acids. The trim removed 4 bases at V and 6 bases at J, leaving 8 bases unmatched. Germline CDR1 MGHRA, CDR2 YSYEKL. The CDR3 nucleotides read TGCGCCAGCAGCCGGCGGGACAGCCTACCTGAAGCTTTCTTT. This gives the protein CASSRRDSLPEAFF.

Ten or more counts support this clonotype. The chain links TRBV6-5 to TRBJ2-1; TRBD2 might be the D (6 bases). From germline, CDR1 is MNHEY and CDR2 SVGAGI. CDR3 length: 14 amino acids. The ends were cut back, 6 bases at V and 1 base at J, with 10 bases in the middle. The CDR3 region has the DNA TGTGCCAGCAGCCGGGGACTGTCCTACAATGAGCAGTTCTTC. Translated: CASSRGLSYNEQFF.

This clonotype was seen ten or more times. This chain joins TRBV12-3 or TRBV12-4 and TRBJ2-7; 7 bases match TRBD1. The ends lost 6 bases at V and 4 bases at J; junction bases unmatched: 12. The CDR3 has 15 residues. CDR3 sequence (DNA): TGTGCCAGCAGCGCCGGGACAGTCGGCTGGTACGAGCAGTACTTC. Translating gives CASSAGTVGWYEQYF.

This clonotype was seen only a few times. This CDR3 reads CASSFGRVQTGELFF. The CDR3 DNA reads TGTGCCAGCAGTTTCGGACGCGTCCAAACCGGGGAGCTGTTTTTT. The chain recombines TRBV12-3 or TRBV12-4 with TRBJ2-2; D remains unclear. V was pared by 3 bases and J by 5 bases, with 13 bases between. This CDR3 spans 15 amino acids.

This clonotype occurred a few times. This chain joins TRBV6-1 and TRBJ2-1; TRBD1 matches at 10 bases. Germline V gene sequence: CDR1 MNHNS, CDR2 SASEGT. The V and J ends lost 8 bases and 6 bases, in that order; junction bases with no gene match: 4. The CDR3 consists of 13 residues. CDR3 in amino acids: CASGRTGGNEQFF. Written as DNA, the CDR3 is TGTGCCAGCGGGAGGACAGGGGGCAATGAGCAGTTCTTC.

The rearrangement joins TRBV4-1 to TRBJ2-1; perhaps TRBD1 as D (6 bases). Germline CDR1 reads MGHRA; CDR2 reads YSYEKL. This CDR3 region has 17 residues. Trimming stripped 2 bases from V and 2 bases from J, with 16 bases between. In DNA, the CDR3 is TGCGCCAGCAGCCAACTGGGGGCAGGGGCAGCCTACAATGAGCAGTTCTTC. This codes for CASSQLGAGAAYNEQFF.

This chain uses TRBV14 with TRBJ2-7; unclear D gene. The CDR3 contains 11 residues. Trimming took off 2 bases at V and 7 bases at J, with 6 bases between the two ends. CDR1 and CDR2 (germline): SGHDN, FVKESK. This chain's CDR3 is CASSQSWEQYF. CDR3 DNA sequence: TGTGCCAGCAGCCAATCCTGGGAGCAGTACTTC.

In this sample, this clonotype turned up a few times. The J gene is TRBJ1-5, the V gene TRBV4-1; D remains unclear. The CDR3 loop spans 13 amino acids. In germline, CDR1 is MGHRA, CDR2 YSYEKL. V lost 4 bases, J lost 6 bases, and 10 bases lay in between. The CDR3 DNA reads as TGCGCCAGCAGCCCCATTGGGATTCAGCCCCAGCATTTT. This codes for CASSPIGIQPQHF.

This clonotype was seen repeatedly, ten times or more. At one end the junction does not follow the germline gene, possibly because of a read error. The rearrangement uses TRBV3-1 and TRBJ2-1, with 13 bases aligning to TRBD2. The CDR3 totals 13 residues. Germline CDR1 reads LGHDT; CDR2 reads YNNKEL (reference sequence). CDR3: CASSQVGTSGILF. DNA of the CDR3: TGTGCCAGCAGCCAAGTTGGGACTAGCGGGATCCTCTTC.

This clonotype was seen many times. The chain joins TRBV5-5 to TRBJ1-3, with unresolved D. Germline CDR1 is SGHKS and CDR2 is YYEKEE (reference sequence). Trimming left V 2 bases short and J 0 bases short, with 6 bases between. The CDR3 runs 14 residues. This CDR3 is CASSFFGSGNTIYF. For the CDR3, the DNA is TGTGCCAGCAGCTTTTTTGGCTCTGGAAACACCATATATTTT.